The present TCR beta chain was sequenced within a study of blood T cell repertoires in COVID-19. As for the study in general: COVID-19 samples from acute and convalescent phases originated in the United States, Italy and Spain. In each case, the material was cDNA or gDNA derived from T cells, B-cell-depleted T cells, or PBMCs.

This CDR3 is built from 13 residues. Germline CDR1 MNHEY, CDR2 SVGAGI. The germline V and J ends were trimmed by 3 bases and 1 base, with 6 bases remaining between them. Authors' data handling: Amplified reference gene primers provided the basis for estimating nucleated cell counts. Clones were sequenced by immunoSEQ multiplex PCR, and TCRdb holds only the in-frame ones, with some missing. From that table come the V and J calls and clone size; the DNA was used to work out D and trimming. The sample includes fewer than 200,000 clones, around 85% seen only once; the top ten take roughly 20%. This chain connects TRBV6-5 to TRBJ1-1, with unresolved D. Sequences were obtained from peripheral blood. The receptor comes from a man aged 65-85 years with active or convalescent COVID-19. CDR3 DNA sequence: TGTGCCAGCAGTTATTGGAGGAACACTGAAGCTTTCTTT. Its translation is CASSYWRNTEAFF.